The TCR beta chain under discussion was sequenced for a study of blood T cell repertoires in COVID-19. In the study overall: COVID-19 samples, acute and convalescent, were from the United States, Italy and Spain. In each case, the material was cDNA or gDNA derived from T cells, B-cell-depleted T cells, or PBMCs.

Germline-derived CDR1 and CDR2 are MGHRA and YSYEKL. The CDR3 loop spans 16 amino acids. J gave up 5 bases and V 1 base, and 10 bases lay outside the gene matches. Here immunoSEQ multiplex PCR was the method, and the copy in TCRdb shows in-frame clones only, minus some. The data show roughly 460,000 clones, approximately 90% seen once. The sequenced sample was peripheral blood. The chain is built from TRBV4-1 and TRBJ2-5; 7 bases map to TRBD2. The receptor's source is a young man with COVID-19, enrolled during active disease. In DNA, the CDR3 is TGCGCCAGCAGCCAAGCGGGAGGTCAGTCCCCCGAGACCCAGTACTTC. It encodes CASSQAGGQSPETQYF.